The entry below gives a single TCR beta chain sequence along with its context. Its antigen is not known. These data are taken from a study of PD-1 blockade in classical Hodgkin lymphoma. Every patient relapsed after autologous stem cell transplantation, and brentuximab vedotin exposure varied. Profiling relied on immunoSEQ multiplex PCR, and the TCRdb table lists in-frame clones only, not all of them. The sample contains approximately 61,000 clones, 80% to 90% of which appear only once. Broader study findings: Causes of the repertoire differences remain undefined, possibly disease activity or prior therapy.

CDR1 SGHNT and CDR2 YYREEE come from the germline V gene (reference sequence). The CDR3 has 16 amino acids. Trimming removed 1 base from V and 7 bases from J, with 17 bases in between. This TCR came from a human donor with classical Hodgkin lymphoma. The chain is built from TRBV5-4 and TRBJ1-4; D gene uncertain. Sample: peripheral blood mononuclear cells (PBMCs), taken at baseline. DNA of the CDR3: TGTGCCAGCAGCTTGCGTTCGGGGTCCGGGAGTGAAAAACTGTTTTTT. Its translation: CASSLRSGSGSEKLFF.